This T cell receptor beta chain was found in a study of cytomegalovirus exposure and HLA in healthy donors. The study's findings and limits: Later work found that TCR association rates differed between HLA loci; DRB1 had the most and HLA-C the fewest. In a later analysis, parvovirus B19, influenza, CMV and Epstein-Barr virus appeared linked to several top co-occurrence clusters. Using the classifier, cytomegalovirus status was reportedly diagnosed with high specificity and sensitivity. In a later analysis, productive TCRs from donors in an Asian-associated ancestry cluster reportedly carried fewer N-insertions than the cohort mean.

The PCR ran on 60 Vbeta and 13 Jbeta primers. Some clones are missing from TCRdb's copy, which holds only in-frame ones; the method was immunoSEQ multiplex PCR. The sample records over 130,000 clones, approximately 88% being singletons. With regard to this clone: The antigen is not known.

The V and J ends lost 2 bases and 5 bases respectively, with 9 bases between them. CDR1 is MNHEY, CDR2 SVGAGI, per germline. The CDR3 runs to 13 residues. The TCR sequence derives from a woman between 40 and 50 years old in good health and CMV-seronegative. Sequenced input: PBMCs. The chain carries TRBV6-5 and TRBJ2-5; D remains ambiguous. The CDR3 protein is CASSYSRSETQYF. The CDR3 DNA reads TGTGCCAGCAGTTACAGCCGGTCGGAGACCCAGTACTTC.